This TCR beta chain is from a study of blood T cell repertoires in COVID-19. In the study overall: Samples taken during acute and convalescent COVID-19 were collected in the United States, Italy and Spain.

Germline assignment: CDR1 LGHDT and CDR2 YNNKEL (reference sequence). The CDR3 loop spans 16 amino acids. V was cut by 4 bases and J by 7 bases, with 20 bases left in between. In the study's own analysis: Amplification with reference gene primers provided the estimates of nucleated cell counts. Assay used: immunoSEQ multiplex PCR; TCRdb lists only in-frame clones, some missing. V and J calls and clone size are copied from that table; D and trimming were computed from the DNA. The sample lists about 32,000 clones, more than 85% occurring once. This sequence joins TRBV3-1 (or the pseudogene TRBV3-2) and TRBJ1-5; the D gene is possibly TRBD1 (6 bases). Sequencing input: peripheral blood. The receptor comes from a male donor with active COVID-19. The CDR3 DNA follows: TGTGCCAGCAGCCCTAGCCGGACAGTTAATGGACAGCCCCAGCATTTT. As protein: CASSPSRTVNGQPQHF.